This T cell receptor (beta chain) was sequenced during a study of shared clonotypes between healthy human individuals. This clone was observed a few times. The table came from immunoSEQ multiplex PCR; TCRdb's copy has only in-frame clones and leaves some out. The sample lists hundreds of thousands of clones, approximately 90% seen once, with 24% in the top ten. V was pared by 11 bases and J by 1 base, with 12 bases between. This CDR3 spans 12 amino acids. Germline CDR1 ENHRY, CDR2 SYGVKD. Only CD45RO-negative cells positively selected for CCR7 counted as naive CD8 cells, so terminally differentiated effector memory CD45RA+ cells were excluded.

The chain links TRBV10-3 to TRBJ2-7; D might be TRBD1 (6 bases). This clonotype was obtained from a man aged 30-40 years in good health. What was sequenced was naive CD8+ T cells sorted from blood. The CDR3 sequence is CAARDTSYEQYF. The CDR3 DNA reads as TGTGCCGCCCGGGACACGTCCTACGAGCAGTACTTC.